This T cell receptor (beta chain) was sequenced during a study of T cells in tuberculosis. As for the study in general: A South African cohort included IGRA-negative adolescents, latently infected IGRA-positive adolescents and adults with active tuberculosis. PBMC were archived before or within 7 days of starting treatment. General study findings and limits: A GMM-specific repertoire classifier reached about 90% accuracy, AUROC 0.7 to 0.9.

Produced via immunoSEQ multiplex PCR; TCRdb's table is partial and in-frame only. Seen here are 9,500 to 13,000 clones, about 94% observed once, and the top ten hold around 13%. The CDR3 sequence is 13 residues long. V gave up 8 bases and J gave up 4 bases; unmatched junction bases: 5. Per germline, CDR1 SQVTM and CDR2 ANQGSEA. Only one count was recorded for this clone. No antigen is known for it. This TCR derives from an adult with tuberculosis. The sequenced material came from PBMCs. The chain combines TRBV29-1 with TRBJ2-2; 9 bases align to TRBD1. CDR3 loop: CSLGQGSTGELFF. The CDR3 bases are TGCAGCCTCGGACAGGGGAGCACCGGGGAGCTGTTTTTT.